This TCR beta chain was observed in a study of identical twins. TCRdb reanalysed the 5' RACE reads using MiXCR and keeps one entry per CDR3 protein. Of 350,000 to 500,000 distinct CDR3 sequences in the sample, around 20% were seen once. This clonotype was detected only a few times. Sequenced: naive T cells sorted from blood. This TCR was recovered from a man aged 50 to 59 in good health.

The CDR3 loop is CAIRRGAGVFETQYF. Written as DNA, the CDR3 is TGTGCCATCAGGAGGGGGGCGGGGGTCTTTGAGACCCAGTACTTC. The chain recombines TRBV10-3 with TRBJ2-5, with D tentatively TRBD2 (7 bases). The CDR3 sequence is 15 residues long. Germline CDR1 reads ENHRY; CDR2 reads SYGVKD. Trimming left V 6 bases short and J 5 bases short, with 19 bases between.